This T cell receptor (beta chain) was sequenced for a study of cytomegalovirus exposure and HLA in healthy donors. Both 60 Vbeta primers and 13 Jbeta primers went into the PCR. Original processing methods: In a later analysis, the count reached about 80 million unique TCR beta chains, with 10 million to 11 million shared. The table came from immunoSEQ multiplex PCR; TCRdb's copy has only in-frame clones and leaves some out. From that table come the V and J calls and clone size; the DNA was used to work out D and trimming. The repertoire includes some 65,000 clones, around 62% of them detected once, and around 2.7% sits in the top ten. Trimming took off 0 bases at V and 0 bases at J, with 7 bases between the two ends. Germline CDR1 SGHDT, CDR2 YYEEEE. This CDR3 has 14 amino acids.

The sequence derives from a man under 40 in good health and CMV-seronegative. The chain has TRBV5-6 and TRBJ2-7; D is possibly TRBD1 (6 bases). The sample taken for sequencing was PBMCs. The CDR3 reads CASSLAGDSYEQYF. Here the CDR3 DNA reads TGTGCCAGCAGCTTGGCAGGGGACTCCTACGAGCAGTACTTC.